These 23 T cell receptor beta chains came from one sample sequenced in a study of persistence of HIV-infected CD4 T cells. Overlapping HIV-1 Gag 15-mer peptides at 0.8 to 1 ug per peptide per mL were used. Responding CD4+ T cells were sorted by upregulation of both CD40 ligand and CD69. These receptors have no known antigen. The immunoSEQ assay was version 4, run in survey mode. Sequenced by immunoSEQ multiplex PCR; TCRdb stores in-frame clones only, minus some. Of 20,000 to 25,000 clones listed, less than 85% are singletons. The sequences come from CD4+ T cells sorted from PBMCs after approximately 18-hour stimulation, collected from a patient who received antiretroviral therapy. The receptors come from an adult man with HIV who was CMV-seropositive.

This clone has a handful of counts. The CDR3 region is CASSLDSTANNSPLHF. CDR3 DNA: TGTGCCAGCAGCTTAGATTCGACAGCGAATAATTCACCCCTCCACTTT. V usage is TRBV7-2 and J usage is TRBJ1-6; D is perhaps TRBD1 (5 bases). This CDR3 is built from 16 residues. Germline assignment: CDR1 SGHTA and CDR2 FQGNSA. V lost 1 base and J 5 bases, leaving 12 bases between the germline ends.

The chain joins TRBV6-6 to TRBJ1-1; possibly TRBD1 for D (5 bases). Germline values: CDR1 MNHNY, CDR2 SVGAGI (reference sequence). V shed 6 bases and J shed 10 bases, with 15 bases lying between them. The CDR3 has 12 amino acids. The CDR3 reads CASSFGAERAFF. The DNA for the CDR3 is TGTGCCAGCAGCTTCGGGGCAGAACGAGCTTTCTTT.

In this sample, this clone turned up a few times. V gene TRBV19 combines with J gene TRBJ2-2, with D perhaps assigned TRBD1 or TRBD2 (6 bases each). In germline, CDR1 is LNHDA, CDR2 SQIVND (reference sequence). CDR3 length: 17 residues. V shed 6 bases and J shed 0 bases, with 17 bases lying between them. The chain's CDR3 is CASRKGGQGANTGELFF. For the CDR3, the DNA is TGTGCCAGTAGAAAAGGGGGGCAGGGCGCGAACACCGGGGAGCTGTTTTTT.

The chain is built from TRBV7-3 and TRBJ2-3; D not certain. The CDR3 length is 13 residues. Germline V gene lookup returns CDR1 SGHTA and CDR2 FQGTGA. The germline V and J ends were trimmed by 2 bases and 4 bases, with 7 bases remaining between them. This CDR3 is CASSLDPPDTQYF. In DNA form, the CDR3 reads TGTGCCAGCAGCTTAGATCCGCCAGATACGCAGTATTTT.

V is TRBV9 and J is TRBJ2-1; 9 bases fit TRBD1. V shed 5 bases, J shed 2 bases, and the junction held 8 bases outside the gene matches. Germline CDR1 is SGDLS and CDR2 is YYNGEE. CDR3 length: 16 amino acids. CDR3 DNA: TGTGCCAGCAGTGCCAAAGACAGGGGGGCCTACAATGAGCAGTTCTTC. It translates to CASSAKDRGAYNEQFF.

The J gene is TRBJ1-5, the V gene TRBV6-5, with 9 bases matching TRBD1. The CDR3 length is 14 residues. CDR1 is MNHEY, CDR2 SVGAGI, per germline. The J segment lost 2 bases and the V segment lost 7 bases, leaving 3 bases of the junction unmatched. The DNA of the CDR3 is TGTGCCAGCACGGACAGGGGAGGCAATCAGCCCCAGCATTTT. Its protein product is CASTDRGGNQPQHF.

The rearrangement uses TRBV7-3 and TRBJ2-7; no firm D call. CDR1 is SGHTA and CDR2 is FQGTGA in the germline V gene. The CDR3 has 12 amino acids. The V end was cut by 4 bases, the J end by 6 bases, with 10 bases between. CDR3 DNA sequence: TGTGCCAGCAGCTCCAAGAATGGCGAGCAGTACTTC. Its protein product is CASSSKNGEQYF.

The chain recombines TRBV7-8 with TRBJ1-5, with D uncertain. CDR1 and CDR2 from the germline V gene are SGHVS and FQNEAQ. Trimming cost V 1 base and J 4 bases, with 14 bases left between them. The CDR3 has 16 amino acids. The CDR3 DNA follows: TGTGCCAGCAGCTTAGTCGGTCCGGGTGTTAATCAGCCCCAGCATTTT. This encodes CASSLVGPGVNQPQHF. Full variable domain (remainder filled in from reference TRBV7-8 and TRBJ1-5): GAGVSQSPRYKVAKRGQDVALRCDPISGHVSLFWYQQALGQGPEFLTYFQNEAQLDKSGLPSDRFFAERPEGSVSTLKIQRTQQEDSAVYLCASSLVGPGVNQPQHFGDGTRLSIL.

This clone was recorded once. This chain links TRBV5-4 with TRBJ1-3; D gene ambiguous. Deletions cut 3 bases from V and 0 bases from J, with 16 bases between. The germline CDR1 and CDR2 sequences are SGHNT and YYREEE (reference sequence). This CDR3 contains 17 residues. CDR3 nucleotides: TGTGCCAGCAGCTCTAACTCCATACAGCGCTCTGGAAACACCATATATTTT. It specifies CASSSNSIQRSGNTIYF.

The chain employs TRBV19 and TRBJ1-2, with no clear D. Trimming left V 4 bases short and J 0 bases short, with 21 bases between. This CDR3 spans 18 amino acids. CDR1 and CDR2 from the germline V gene are LNHDA and SQIVND (reference sequence). CDR3 sequence: CASSTRDTIKLTNYGYTF. The CDR3 DNA reads TGTGCCAGTAGTACCCGCGATACGATTAAGCTAACTAACTATGGCTACACCTTC.

The V call is TRBV28, the J call TRBJ1-5; D is possibly TRBD1 (6 bases). The CDR3 length is 15 residues. Germline CDR1 MDHEN, CDR2 SYDVKM. The V gene lost 5 bases and the J gene lost 7 bases, with 18 bases spanning the gap. The CDR3 DNA sequence: TGTGCCAGCAGTGGGGTCAGGGGACTTTGGCAGCCCCAGCATTTT. Protein: CASSGVRGLWQPQHF.

The V gene is TRBV28, the J gene TRBJ1-5; D may be TRBD1 (6 bases). Trimming took off 5 bases at V and 3 bases at J, with 11 bases between the two ends. The germline V gene encodes CDR1 MDHEN and CDR2 SYDVKM. This CDR3 region has 14 residues. In nucleotides, the CDR3 is TGTGCCAGCAGTCAATGGACAGACAATCAGCCCCAGCATTTT. Translation: CASSQWTDNQPQHF.

This clone is categorized as medium-sized. This chain links TRBV10-3 with TRBJ1-5, with 7 nucleotides matching TRBD1. The CDR3 is 14 residues long. The V and J ends lost 4 bases and 9 bases, in that order; junction bases with no gene match: 9. Germline CDR1 is ENHRY and CDR2 is SYGVKD. The CDR3 region is CAISGQGGEGPQHF. DNA for the CDR3: TGTGCCATCAGTGGACAGGGAGGGGAGGGGCCCCAGCATTTT.

The V call is TRBV7-6, the J call TRBJ2-7, with D tentatively TRBD1 or TRBD2 (5 bases each). Trimming cost V 3 bases and J 2 bases, with 8 bases left between them. The CDR3 loop spans 13 amino acids. CDR1 is SGHVS, CDR2 FNYEAQ, per germline. The CDR3 DNA reads as TGTGCCAGCAGCTTGGGGGAGCCCTACGAGCAGTACTTC. As protein: CASSLGEPYEQYF.

The V gene is TRBV28, the J gene TRBJ1-2; 12 nucleotides agree with TRBD1. Germline CDR1 and CDR2: MDHEN and SYDVKM. This CDR3 comprises 15 residues. V lost 6 bases, J lost 8 bases, and 10 bases stayed unmatched. The CDR3 DNA reads as TGTGCCAGCAGCAACCCGGGACAGGGGGCGGGAGGCTACACCTTC. Its protein product is CASSNPGQGAGGYTF.

The rearrangement links TRBV6-5 to TRBJ2-7, with TRBD1 matching over 7 bases. The CDR3 covers 14 residues. V was clipped by 6 bases and J by 4 bases; unmatched bases: 9. The V gene's germline CDR1 is MNHEY and CDR2 SVGAGI. The CDR3 loop is CASSRGQEPYEQYF. As DNA, the CDR3 is TGTGCCAGCAGCAGAGGACAGGAGCCTTACGAGCAGTACTTC.

This clone has a single count. The chain has TRBV5-1 and TRBJ2-7; TRBD1 might be the D (6 bases). Per the germline V gene, CDR1 is SGHRS and CDR2 is YFSETQ. This CDR3 region has 14 residues. V was clipped by 5 bases and J by 4 bases, with 16 bases between them. The CDR3 DNA reads TGCGCCAGCAGGGGGGCGCTCAGTCAGTACGAGCAGTACTTC. Its protein is CASRGALSQYEQYF.

The count of this clone is one. V and J are TRBV5-1 and TRBJ2-5; 10 nucleotides agree with TRBD1. Germline CDR1 reads SGHRS; CDR2 reads YFSETQ. This CDR3 has 16 amino acids. J lost 0 bases, V lost 4 bases, and 6 bases had no gene match. The CDR3 DNA reads as TGCGCCAGCAGCCCAAGGACAGGGGGAAACCAAGAGACCCAGTACTTC. Translating it yields CASSPRTGGNQETQYF.

This chain links TRBV5-1 with TRBJ1-3; D is uncertain. Per germline, CDR1 SGHRS and CDR2 YFSETQ. The CDR3 extends over 16 amino acids. Trimming cost V 0 bases and J 0 bases, with 10 bases left between them. The CDR3 DNA follows: TGCGCCAGCAGCTTGGGAACACAAGCCTCTGGAAACACCATATATTTT. This translates into CASSLGTQASGNTIYF.

This chain joins TRBV7-9 and TRBJ1-1, with TRBD1 matching 8 bases. The CDR3 is made up of 15 amino acids. The V and J ends lost 5 bases and 4 bases, in that order; junction bases with no gene match: 9. Per germline, CDR1 SEHNR and CDR2 FQNEAQ (reference sequence). CDR3 DNA sequence: TGTGCCAGCAGCCAAGGACAGGGTTGGGGCACTGAAGCTTTCTTT. The encoded protein is CASSQGQGWGTEAFF. Together with reference TRBV7-9 and TRBJ1-1, the CDR3 gives the full variable domain: DTGVSQNPRHKITKRGQNVTFRCDPISEHNRLYWYRQTLGQGPEFLTYFQNEAQLEKSRLLSDRFSAERPKGSFSTLEIQRTEQGDSAMYLCASSQGQGWGTEAFFGQGTRLTVV.

This clone was seen only a few times. The chain combines TRBV4-2 with TRBJ1-5; the match to TRBD1 covers 9 bases. Germline V lookup: CDR1 LGHNA, CDR2 YNFKEQ. Unmatched junction bases numbered 8, after V lost 2 bases and J lost 6 bases. CDR3 length: 16 amino acids. The CDR3 loop is CASSQKADRGGQPQHF. The CDR3 DNA reads as TGTGCCAGCAGCCAAAAAGCGGACAGGGGAGGTCAGCCCCAGCATTTT.

The rearrangement joins TRBV4-1 to TRBJ2-7; D is perhaps TRBD2 (6 bases). CDR1 and CDR2 (germline): MGHRA, YSYEKL. Trimming shortened V by 2 bases and J by 0 bases, and 17 bases separated the two germline ends. The CDR3 runs 17 residues. This CDR3 is CASSQLGRRLSSYEQYF. The CDR3 nucleotides are TGCGCCAGCAGCCAATTGGGGAGGAGACTCAGCTCCTACGAGCAGTACTTC.

The chain has TRBV20-1 and TRBJ2-7; D gene unclear. Germline CDR1 reads DFQATT; CDR2 reads SNEGSKA (reference sequence). This CDR3 region has 11 residues. V gave up 8 bases and J gave up 2 bases, with 10 bases separating them. The CDR3 reads CSPIQPYEQYF. In DNA form, the CDR3 reads TGCAGTCCAATACAACCCTACGAGCAGTACTTC.